The 14 T cell receptor beta chains below come from one sample, sequenced in a study of T cell repertoires in cytomegalovirus infection. TCRdb ran MiXCR on the reads and lists one entry per CDR3 protein. The sample lists more than 85,000 distinct CDR3 sequences, more than 20% occurring once. Sequenced material: CD8+ T cells from PBMCs. The receptors stem from a human donor in good health (CMV status not recorded). Some clones in this sample may be carry-over from other donors' samples.

This clonotype has a count of ten or more. This chain links TRBV7-2 with TRBJ2-2; D is unclear. CDR1 is SGHTA, CDR2 FQGNSA, per germline. The CDR3 has 13 amino acids. V was clipped by 6 bases and J by 6 bases, with 11 bases between them. The CDR3 sequence: CASSPWGAGELFF. The CDR3 bases are TGTGCCAGCAGTCCGTGGGGTGCCGGGGAGCTGTTTTTT.

This clonotype came up many times. This chain uses TRBV7-9 with TRBJ2-7, with TRBD1 identical over 7 bases. The CDR3 covers 15 residues. The V and J ends lost 5 bases and 5 bases, in that order; junction bases with no gene match: 12. In germline, CDR1 is SEHNR, CDR2 FQNEAQ (reference sequence). The DNA of the CDR3 is TGTGCCAGCAGCCAGTCAGGGGGACGAGCCCACGAGCAGTACTTC. This translates into CASSQSGGRAHEQYF.

This clonotype was found a few times. V usage is TRBV20-1 and J usage is TRBJ2-7; D might be TRBD1 (6 bases). Between the trimmed V and J ends, which lost 1 base and 3 bases, there was a span of 16 bases. The germline V gene encodes CDR1 DFQATT and CDR2 SNEGSKA (reference sequence). This CDR3 comprises 15 residues. CDR3 coding DNA: TGCAGTGCTAGAGCCGGGACATCGACTTTCTACGAGCAGTACTTC. Translated, it gives CSARAGTSTFYEQYF.

This clonotype was seen a handful of times. The junction and the germline gene differ at one end; a read error may be behind it. The chain is built from TRBV27 and TRBJ2-7; D is uncertain. CDR1 is MNHEY and CDR2 is SMNVEV in the germline V gene (reference sequence). CDR3 length equals 13 residues. In DNA form, the CDR3 reads TGTGCCAGCAGTCTCGGCACCTCCGACGAGCAGTACTTC. Its translation: CASSLGTSDEQYF.

This clonotype was seen only a few times. V usage is TRBV27 and J usage is TRBJ1-1; the D is unclear. The CDR3 is made up of 13 amino acids. Germline V lookup: CDR1 MNHEY, CDR2 SMNVEV (reference sequence). The ends were cut back, 2 bases at V and 1 base at J, with 5 bases in the middle. The chain's CDR3 is CASSLGANTEAFF. The CDR3 coding sequence is TGTGCCAGCAGTTTAGGAGCGAACACTGAAGCTTTCTTT.

This clonotype came up many times. The V gene is TRBV7-9, the J gene TRBJ1-2, with a possible D match to TRBD1 (5 bases). CDR3 length: 14 residues. Germline V gene lookup returns CDR1 SEHNR and CDR2 FQNEAQ (reference sequence). V lost 2 bases and J 2 bases, leaving 9 bases between the germline ends. CDR3 sequence: CASSLLGDNYGYTF. In DNA form, the CDR3 reads TGTGCCAGCAGCTTATTAGGGGACAACTATGGCTACACCTTC.

Only a few counts were recorded for this clonotype. V gene TRBV3-1 combines with J gene TRBJ2-7; TRBD2 matches at 11 bases. The junction had 5 bases not matched to a gene; V was cut back by 4 bases and J by 6 bases. Germline loops: CDR1 LGHDT, CDR2 YNNKEL (reference sequence). The CDR3 loop spans 14 amino acids. The CDR3 region has the DNA TGTGCCAGCAGCCCGGGACTAGCGGTTGGCGAGCAGTACTTC. Translation: CASSPGLAVGEQYF.

The chain is built from TRBV30 and TRBJ2-3; weak D call: TRBD2 (6 bases). The CDR3 runs 17 residues. V lost 1 base and J 0 bases, leaving 17 bases between the germline ends. Germline assignment: CDR1 GTSNPN and CDR2 SVGIG (reference sequence). Here the CDR3 DNA reads TGTGCCTGGAGTGCTGACCCGGGACTTCGCAGCACAGATACGCAGTATTTT. Protein: CAWSADPGLRSTDTQYF.

This clonotype came up a few times. The gene calls are TRBV6-6 and TRBJ1-1; D call uncertain. Between the trimmed V and J ends, which lost 6 bases and 7 bases, there was a span of 12 bases. The CDR3 contains 12 residues. The germline V gene has CDR1 MNHNY and CDR2 SVGAGI (reference sequence). The CDR3 bases are TGTGCCAGCAGGGATAAAGGTAATGAAGCTTTCTTT. Protein sequence: CASRDKGNEAFF.

The V gene is TRBV7-2, the J gene TRBJ1-5; TRBD1 is a possible D gene (6 bases). V was clipped by 5 bases and J by 5 bases, with 22 bases between them. The CDR3 loop spans 17 amino acids. Germline values: CDR1 SGHTA, CDR2 FQGNSA. The CDR3 DNA sequence: TGTGCCAGCAGCGACAAAACGAAGGGGGGGCAGGATCAGCCCCAGCATTTT. Residues: CASSDKTKGGQDQPQHF.

This chain links TRBV4-2 with TRBJ2-7, with 9 bases matching TRBD2. This CDR3 is built from 15 residues. Germline lookup yields CDR1 LGHNA and CDR2 YNFKEQ. V was clipped by 1 base and J by 1 base; unmatched bases: 2. CDR3 amino acids: CASSQGTSASYEQYF. The DNA of the CDR3 is TGTGCCAGCAGCCAAGGGACTAGCGCATCCTACGAGCAGTACTTC.

This clonotype was seen a few times. The J gene is TRBJ2-1, the V gene TRBV12-3 or TRBV12-4; 10 bases line up with TRBD2. The CDR3 has 14 amino acids. Unmatched junction bases numbered 1, after V lost 5 bases and J lost 3 bases. Written as DNA, the CDR3 is TGTGCCAGCAGTCGACTAGCGGGCTACAATGAGCAGTTCTTC. Protein sequence: CASSRLAGYNEQFF.

This clonotype was observed a few times. The genes are TRBV27 and TRBJ2-1; TRBD1 is a possible D gene (6 bases). The V end lost 4 bases, the J end lost 9 bases, and 13 bases lay between the germline ends. Germline CDR1 MNHEY, CDR2 SMNVEV (reference sequence). The CDR3 covers 13 residues. The CDR3 DNA is TGTGCCAGCAGTTCGACAGGATGGGGTGAGCAGTTCTTC. Translation gives CASSSTGWGEQFF.

In DNA, the CDR3 is TGTGCCAGCAGCTTGGGGGGACTAGCGGGGAACACCGGGGAGCTGTTTTTT. Translated: CASSLGGLAGNTGELFF. J is TRBJ2-2 and V is TRBV11-2; the match to TRBD2 covers 12 bases. Germline V gene sequence: CDR1 SGHAT, CDR2 FQNNGV. J lost 1 base, V lost 3 bases, and 3 bases had no gene match. The CDR3 contains 17 residues. The full variable domain, in which reference TRBV11-2 and TRBJ2-2 provide the parts outside the CDR3, is EAGVAQSPRYKIIEKRQSVAFWCNPISGHATLYWYQQILGQGPKLLIQFQNNGVVDDSQLPKDRFSAERLKGVDSTLKIQPAKLEDSAVYLCASSLGGLAGNTGELFFGEGSRLTVL.